This T cell receptor beta chain originates from a study of T cell responses to AZD1222 COVID-19 vaccine. The CDR3 totals 14 residues. Germline loops: CDR1 SGHTA, CDR2 FQGTGA. Trimming at V came to 1 base and at J to 5 bases, leaving 1 base not matched to a gene. Measured with immunoSEQ multiplex PCR; TCRdb has only the in-frame clones, and not every one. The sample contains more than 110,000 clones, 85% to 95% of which appear only once. Concerning this clone: No antigen is known for it.

Study findings and constraints: Donor demographics were predominantly white British with a female majority; clonal diversity may be underestimated. Of the AZD1222 recipients, only 6 or 7 were seropositive at baseline.

This TCR was recovered from an adult who received the AZD1222 COVID-19 vaccine. The specimen was peripheral blood, collected 28 days after the second AZD1222 dose. V gene TRBV7-3 combines with J gene TRBJ1-1; TRBD1 matches at 10 bases. CDR3 region: CASSLRQGATEAFF. CDR3 coding DNA: TGTGCCAGCAGCTTAAGACAGGGGGCAACTGAAGCTTTCTTT.